Listed below are T cell receptor beta chains from one sample, sequenced in a study of T-cell reconstitution after alpha-beta-depleted transplantation in children. TCRdb called the PCR reads again in MiXCR, with one record for every CDR3 protein. The sample has some 340,000 distinct CDR3 sequences; 10% are singletons. The sequenced sample was PBMCs from the stem cell graft donor, obtained from the stem cell graft. These receptors all stem from a human donor who donated a stem cell graft to a child with acute lymphoblastic leukemia. Both conserved end residues are trimmed from each CDR3. The order of the fields is D gene, V gene, CDR3 protein. A D gene is named only where the DNA matches it firmly.

.	TRBV28	ASSLSWPSTYEQY
TRBD2	TRBV4-1	ASSQVLAEQETQY
TRBD2	TRBV27	ASSLSTSGFTDTQY
TRBD2	TRBV12-3/TRBV12-4	ASSLRGLGNTGELF
.	TRBV5-1	ASSPGHYEQY
.	TRBV29-1	SVDWGAQDTEAF
.	TRBV7-8	ASSLSQPTRYEQY
.	TRBV7-2	ASSLGGQEKLF
TRBD1	TRBV4-3	ASSQGQGAEQY
TRBD2	TRBV20-1	SARDPSGRVADTQY
.	TRBV12-2	ASRLACGSSYNEQF
TRBD2	TRBV4-2	ASSPGGLAEPSYNEQF
TRBD2	TRBV24-1	ATSDRAGGETQY
.	TRBV20-1	SALSMTRHTGELF
TRBD2	TRBV12-3/TRBV12-4	ASSLQEASGNYNEQF
TRBD1	TRBV7-9	ASSSIVPGQGAHTDTQY
.	TRBV28	ASSYLDGGANVLT
TRBD2	TRBV4-1	ASSQDPPGLAGGYYEQY
TRBD1	TRBV28	ASSYRGTYEQY
.	TRBV5-1	ASRRGPISADTQY
.	TRBV30	AWSVRARLGIFNEQF
.	TRBV12-3/TRBV12-4	ASSLTVYGYT
TRBD2	TRBV3-1	ASSQPRRGRGDNEQF
.	TRBV7-3	ASSPMDYFSGNTQY
.	TRBV7-9	ASSLSLSSYNEQF
.	TRBV20-1	SARDFALVRDVEQF
TRBD2	TRBV5-1	ASSPGTSSSEQY
.	TRBV7-9	ASSSSLGGDNEKLF
.	TRBV7-9	ASVTGGIVTDTQY
.	TRBV20-1	SAIGVSNQPQH
TRBD2	TRBV11-1	ASSLRRRTSGNYNEQF
.	TRBV5-1	ASSPGDSYEQY
.	TRBV9	ASSVDFGNSYEQY
.	TRBV12-3/TRBV12-4	ASTPFADTQY
.	TRBV5-1	ASSLGTSGDEQF
TRBD2	TRBV28	ASIPGTSGRVGQETQY
TRBD2	TRBV5-1	ASSPPSGPYEQY
.	TRBV6-5	ASTNLNIQY
TRBD2	TRBV6-5	ASSYLSGEETQY
.	TRBV9	ASSRLGSYEQY
.	TRBV5-1	ASSLVGQETQY
.	TRBV12-3/TRBV12-4	ASSLREGGNEQF
TRBD2	TRBV20-1	SASPGRATTDTQY
.	TRBV3-1	ASSQGGGRVNEQF
.	TRBV19	ASSPKTDYGYT
TRBD1	TRBV7-2	ASSLGTGFNSPLH
TRBD1	TRBV2	ASRSRDRAAIQY
.	TRBV7-9	ASSSTRERGYDYGYT
.	TRBV10-3	AISEGEDTQY
.	TRBV27	ASRPGQEYSPLH
.	TRBV18	ASSPPAVGNTIY